This paragraph covers one TCR beta chain sequence. This clone was counted once. Its antigen has not been determined. No base qualities exist here, and no much larger clone lies one base off it. The sample originates from a study of TIL therapy for anti-PD-1-resistant metastatic lung cancer (dated by TCRdb to the early 2020s). General notes on the study: Tumors were collected before any PD-1/PD-L1 blockade, after which patients were given nivolumab, and patients who progressed were given lymphodepletion, an infusion of expanded TIL and IL-2. Enrolled patients had a median age of about 50 years (range about 38-75) and a median tumor PD-L1 proportion score of about 5.9%. The cohort was predominantly lung adenocarcinoma, with several EGFR-mutant and two ALK-rearranged tumors, and half of patients were current or former smokers. A median non-synonymous tumor mutation burden of approximately 1.4 mutations per megabase was determined across the cohort by whole-exome sequencing. T cell receptor beta sequencing of tumor and peripheral blood served to follow clonotypes across the tumor, the expanded TIL product, and serial blood samples. The investigation overall reported the following: The baseline peripheral repertoire was partially replaced by infused TIL clonotypes, which then decayed over months, and no apparent association between persistence and response was found. The study protocol defined all tumor marker inferences as exploratory. The cohort was highly selected, with more treatment-naive, never-smoker and oncogene-addicted patients than typical, limiting generalizability.

TCR beta CDR3 regions were amplified from genomic DNA by bias-controlled multiplex PCR with the immunoSEQ v3 hsTCRB kit. An Illumina NextSeq 500 was used to sequence the TCR libraries, reaching 1.5 million to 2.5 million read pairs at survey level or about 4.5-6 million at deep level. For the original study's pipeline: V, D and J genes were assigned, non-productive sequences were removed, and clonality was reported by immunoSEQ Analyzer software. To compare repertoires between infused TIL and blood, productive Simpson clonality was used along with the Morisita overlap index of productive TRB rearrangements. For each clone in blood, the absolute clonotype count was estimated by multiplying the lymphocyte count by the CD3+ fraction and by the clone's productive frequency. Drawn from immuneACCESS, this table holds only the in-frame rearrangements with V and J called that TCRdb kept. Clones are partly lost; checked studies trace under half to an unresolved V gene and leave the rest unexplained. That table furnishes V, J and clone size, whereas the DNA furnished D and trimming. Within this sample are around 20,000 clones, with around 81% of them counted one time only. The ten most abundant clones make up 7% to 8% of the sample.

Explained via the paper, the time point label denotes: pre-treatment sample, taken before nivolumab and TIL therapy. Adults with stage 4 NSCLC were enrolled in a dual-center phase I trial from late 2017 to early 2020. The samples were drawn from an open-label, single-arm phase I trial testing tumor-infiltrating lymphocyte therapy combined with nivolumab in advanced non-small cell lung cancer. Blood mononuclear cells from EDTA tubes were separated on a Ficoll gradient and snap-frozen as pellets, and DNA was extracted from the cells using a Qiagen mini-prep kit. The junction shows trimming of 4 bases on V and 5 bases on J, plus 15 bases between the germline ends. As encoded in the germline V gene (reference sequence), CDR1 is MNHNY while CDR2 is SVGAGI. From the cysteine through the phenylalanine, the CDR3 covers 14 amino acids. Of the read, only the CDR3 DNA is kept; its 42 bases are in frame from base 1.

The source was blood, collected at baseline. This chain joins TRBV6-6 to TRBJ2-7; confidence is insufficient to name the D gene. The receptor was derived from a person aged 25 to 80 with non-small cell lung cancer. This receptor carries the CDR3 CASSFLTGNDEQYF. The bases read TGTGCCAGCAGTTTCCTAACTGGTAATGACGAGCAGTACTTC.